This T cell receptor (beta chain) was found in a study of blood T cell repertoires in COVID-19. Overall study context: Whether acute or convalescent, the COVID-19 samples came from the United States, Italy and Spain. PBMCs, B-cell-depleted T cells, or T cells provided the cDNA or gDNA that made up the material.

The CDR3 loop spans 17 amino acids. Trimming took 0 bases from V and 6 from J; bases not matched to a gene: 9. The V gene's germline CDR1 is SGHRS and CDR2 YFSETQ. Original data processing: Reference gene primer amplification gave estimated nucleated cell counts. Libraries were prepared by immunoSEQ multiplex PCR; TCRdb keeps only in-frame clonotypes and omits some of them. D and trimming come from the DNA, and the V and J calls and clone size come from that table. The sample has 150,000 or so clones, approximately 91% seen once. The sequence derives from a man between 18 and 35 years old with acute or convalescent COVID-19. The sequenced sample was peripheral blood. The V gene is TRBV5-1, the J gene TRBJ2-1, with 10 bases fitting TRBD2. The DNA for the CDR3 is TGCGCCAGCAGCTTGGAGGCTAGCGGGGGTCCGTTCAATGAGCAGTTCTTC. Translation: CASSLEASGGPFNEQFF.